The clone carrying this T cell receptor (beta chain) was recorded at least ten times. What it recognizes is unknown. This entry belongs to a study of identical twins. Study-level points and caveats: With abundant cord blood beta clonotypes, insertions were fewer; memory repertoires showed no such pattern. Twin pairs' shared out-of-frame alpha sequences were enriched in low generation probability. Interpretation of the results relied on cross-sectional statistical analysis and not on following the same donors.

The germline V and J ends were trimmed by 2 bases and 7 bases, with 24 bases remaining between them. This CDR3 spans 17 amino acids. Germline lookup yields CDR1 SGHDN and CDR2 FVKESK. All donors comprised healthy Caucasians. TCRdb reanalysed the 5' RACE reads using MiXCR and keeps one entry per CDR3 protein. This table holds around 370,000 distinct CDR3 sequences, approximately 8.7% found once. Sequenced input: naive T cells sorted from blood. This chain uses TRBV14 with TRBJ2-7; D gene ambiguous. This sequence originates from a woman between 45 and 65 years old in good health. This CDR3 reads CASSQYTLDQTGREQYF. As DNA, the CDR3 is TGTGCCAGCAGCCAATACACCCTTGACCAAACTGGACGGGAGCAGTACTTC.